This entry lists 29 T cell receptor beta chains sequenced from one sample in a study of cytomegalovirus exposure and HLA in healthy donors. Amplification used 60 Vbeta primers and 13 Jbeta primers. The repertoire was sequenced with immunoSEQ multiplex PCR; TCRdb's copy has only in-frame clones and lacks some. The data hold roughly 110,000 clones, with approximately 80% observed a single time. The specimen was PBMCs. Source of these receptors: a woman aged 25 to 39 in good health and CMV-seropositive.

The V gene is TRBV7-2, the J gene TRBJ2-2, with a tentative D call TRBD1 (6 bases). Germline V gene data show CDR1 as SGHTA and CDR2 as FQGNSA. This CDR3 region has 14 residues. V gave up 3 bases and J gave up 6 bases, with 11 bases separating them. Written as DNA, the CDR3 is TGTGCCAGCAGCTTCGCAGGGGTTCCCGGGGAGCTGTTTTTT. Protein sequence: CASSFAGVPGELFF.

The rearrangement uses TRBV19 and TRBJ2-3, with 10 bases matching TRBD2. Germline V gene data show CDR1 as LNHDA and CDR2 as SQIVND (reference sequence). The CDR3 runs to 16 residues. Losses at the gene ends were 6 bases for V and 4 bases for J; bases not matched to a gene: 10. The CDR3 nucleotides read TGTGCCAGTAGCACGGGACTAGCGCGTTTCTCAGATACGCAGTATTTT. Amino acid sequence: CASSTGLARFSDTQYF.

This chain connects TRBV11-2 to TRBJ2-7, with 7 bases identical to TRBD1. Germline V gene data show CDR1 as SGHAT and CDR2 as FQNNGV. CDR3 size: 14 residues. With 5 bases clipped from V and 3 bases from J, the junction kept 7 bases outside the gene matches. CDR3 DNA: TGTGCCAGCAGCCCACAGGGACAGCTCTACGAGCAGTACTTC. It encodes CASSPQGQLYEQYF.

This chain links TRBV6-5 with TRBJ1-1; no reliable D call. The CDR3 covers 14 residues. The germline gives CDR1 MNHEY, CDR2 SVGAGI. V lost 6 bases to trimming and J lost 5 bases, with 16 bases between them. The CDR3 here is CASSPPGGRTEAFF. As DNA, the CDR3 is TGTGCCAGCAGCCCCCCGGGAGGGCGTACTGAAGCTTTCTTT.

This clone was seen only once. This sequence joins TRBV6-1 and TRBJ2-2; a possible D gene is TRBD2 (5 bases). The CDR3 sequence is 15 residues long. CDR1 and CDR2 (germline): MNHNS, SASEGT. V shed 1 base and J shed 6 bases, with 12 bases lying between them. The CDR3 DNA sequence: TGTGCCAGCAGTGAAGGGACTTATGGACCCGGGGAGCTGTTTTTT. Translating it yields CASSEGTYGPGELFF.

The V call is TRBV7-9, the J call TRBJ2-4; D may be TRBD2 (6 bases). CDR1 SEHNR and CDR2 FQNEAQ come from the germline V gene (reference sequence). Deletions cut 7 bases from V and 5 bases from J, with 18 bases between. The CDR3 is 15 amino acids. The CDR3 here is CASTLTRDLENIQYF. DNA for the CDR3: TGTGCCAGCACCCTAACCCGGGACTTGGAAAACATTCAGTACTTC. Full variable domain (outside the CDR3, taken from reference TRBV7-9 and TRBJ2-4): DTGVSQNPRHKITKRGQNVTFRCDPISEHNRLYWYRQTLGQGPEFLTYFQNEAQLEKSRLLSDRFSAERPKGSFSTLEIQRTEQGDSAMYLCASTLTRDLENIQYFGAGTRLSVL.

This clone was counted a few times. This chain connects TRBV6-5 to TRBJ2-7, with D possibly matching TRBD1 (6 bases). CDR1 MNHEY and CDR2 SVGAGI come from the germline V gene. The CDR3 is 14 residues long. V was trimmed by 6 bases and J by 0 bases, leaving 12 bases between them. CDR3 protein: CASSPRTASYEQYF. CDR3 in DNA: TGTGCCAGCAGCCCTCGGACAGCCTCCTACGAGCAGTACTTC.

The V gene is TRBV5-1, the J gene TRBJ2-7; 14 bases line up with TRBD2. CDR1 SGHRS and CDR2 YFSETQ come from the germline V gene. The CDR3 sequence is 15 residues long. The V segment lost 4 bases and the J segment 6 bases; nucleotides outside the gene matches: 6. The CDR3 sequence is CASSLGLAGDGEQYF. The CDR3 region has the DNA TGCGCCAGCAGCCTGGGACTAGCGGGAGACGGCGAGCAGTACTTC.

This clone was detected only once. This rearrangement joins TRBV6-5 to TRBJ2-3; possibly TRBD1 for D (5 bases). CDR3 size: 15 residues. V gave up 8 bases and J gave up 4 bases, with 19 bases separating them. From germline, CDR1 is MNHEY and CDR2 SVGAGI. Here the CDR3 DNA reads TGTGCCAGCGCCATGTATCCAGGGAAGCCAGATACGCAGTATTTT. This codes for CASAMYPGKPDTQYF.

V usage is TRBV4-2 and J usage is TRBJ2-7, with 7 bases fitting TRBD2. The CDR3 totals 15 residues. V gave up 1 base and J gave up 4 bases; unmatched junction bases: 7. CDR1 is LGHNA, CDR2 YNFKEQ, per germline. CDR3 loop: CASSQGRAGAYEQYF. The DNA of the CDR3 is TGTGCCAGCAGCCAAGGCAGGGCGGGAGCGTACGAGCAGTACTTC.

The chain joins TRBV7-8 to TRBJ1-1; D is possibly TRBD1 (5 bases). Looked up from germline, CDR1 is SGHVS and CDR2 is FQNEAQ. There are 16 residues in the CDR3. The germline V and J ends were trimmed by 1 base and 5 bases, with 17 bases remaining between them. The CDR3 sequence is CASSLVGGVAVTEAFF. The DNA for the CDR3 is TGTGCCAGCAGCTTAGTGGGAGGGGTGGCAGTGACTGAAGCTTTCTTT.

The rearrangement links TRBV5-1 to TRBJ2-5; D possibly corresponds to TRBD2 (6 bases). V was pared by 4 bases and J by 2 bases, with 15 bases between. This CDR3 comprises 15 residues. Germline assignment: CDR1 SGHRS and CDR2 YFSETQ. The CDR3 is CASSAGRNPQETQYF. The CDR3 bases are TGCGCCAGCAGCGCGGGACGGAACCCACAAGAGACCCAGTACTTC.

In DNA form, the CDR3 reads TGTGCCAGCAGCTTAGGACAGGGTTCTGAAGCTTTCTTT. This gives the protein CASSLGQGSEAFF. V usage is TRBV7-3 and J usage is TRBJ1-1; 8 positions match TRBD1. V was clipped by 2 bases and J by 6 bases; unmatched bases: 2. This CDR3 has 13 residues. CDR1 is SGHTA, CDR2 FQGTGA, per germline.

This clone was observed once. The junction departs from the called germline gene at one end, perhaps through a read error. The chain employs TRBV11-1 and TRBJ2-7; 7 nucleotides agree with TRBD1. Germline V gives CDR1 SGHAT, CDR2 FQDESV (reference sequence). The length of the CDR3 is 17 residues. The CDR3 DNA sequence: TGTGCCAGCAGCTTAGGGACGGGACAGAGCTTCTCCTACGGGCAGTACTTC. Protein product: CASSLGTGQSFSYGQYF.

The chain is built from TRBV2 and TRBJ1-1; 7 positions match TRBD1. The CDR3 has 15 residues. CDR1 and CDR2 (germline): SNHLY, FYNNEI. The V and J ends lost 6 bases and 4 bases, in that order; junction bases with no gene match: 11. The CDR3: CASRSAGGSSTEAFF. CDR3 DNA sequence: TGTGCCAGCAGATCTGCAGGGGGTTCTTCCACTGAAGCTTTCTTT.

This chain links TRBV4-1 with TRBJ1-3, with D unresolved. The V gene lost 1 base and the J gene lost 0 bases, with 10 bases spanning the gap. This CDR3 comprises 16 residues. Germline V gene sequence: CDR1 MGHRA, CDR2 YSYEKL. The CDR3 loop reads CASSQGPVFSGNTIYF. CDR3 coding DNA: TGCGCCAGCAGCCAAGGGCCCGTGTTCTCTGGAAACACCATATATTTT.

This chain connects TRBV5-4 to TRBJ2-7, with TRBD2 identical over 12 bases. Germline CDR1 reads SGHNT; CDR2 reads YYREEE (reference sequence). J was trimmed by 7 bases and V by 4 bases; bases with no gene match: 9. The CDR3 length is 15 residues. The CDR3 reads CASSIRLAGAEEQYF. The CDR3 region has the DNA TGTGCCAGCAGCATCAGACTAGCGGGAGCTGAAGAGCAGTACTTC.

This chain links TRBV7-9 with TRBJ1-1; TRBD1 might be the D (6 bases). V was cut by 4 bases and J by 3 bases, with 12 bases left in between. From germline, CDR1 is SEHNR and CDR2 FQNEAQ (reference sequence). The CDR3 has 14 residues. The CDR3 reads CASSSPTGDTEAFF. The CDR3 bases are TGTGCCAGCAGCTCCCCGACAGGCGACACTGAAGCTTTCTTT.

This chain links TRBV10-3 with TRBJ2-3; tentative D call: TRBD2 (5 bases). Germline V lookup: CDR1 ENHRY, CDR2 SYGVKD. This CDR3 has 12 residues. The V and J ends lost 11 bases and 0 bases respectively, with 9 bases between them. CDR3 amino acids: CAFSGSTDTQYF. The CDR3 coding sequence is TGTGCCTTCTCGGGGAGCACAGATACGCAGTATTTT.

CDR3 residues: CASIPSVNTEAFF. The CDR3 nucleotides are TGTGCCAGCATCCCATCAGTGAACACTGAAGCTTTCTTT. V usage is TRBV25-1 and J usage is TRBJ1-1; D is unresolved. V lost 7 bases to trimming and J lost 0 bases, with 9 bases between them. CDR3 length: 13 residues. Germline assignment: CDR1 MGHDK and CDR2 SYGVNS.

The CDR3 here is CASSTPGQGDSPLHF. The DNA for the CDR3 is TGTGCCAGCAGCACCCCGGGACAGGGGGATTCACCCCTCCACTTT. The rearrangement links TRBV5-4 to TRBJ1-6; TRBD1 aligns across 11 bases. The CDR3 consists of 15 residues. Trimming removed 4 bases from V and 8 bases from J; junction bases left unmatched: 5. Germline assignment: CDR1 SGHNT and CDR2 YYREEE (reference sequence).

V gene TRBV10-3 combines with J gene TRBJ1-1; D may be TRBD1 (6 bases). Germline V lookup: CDR1 ENHRY, CDR2 SYGVKD. The V end lost 6 bases, the J end lost 6 bases, and 14 bases lay between the germline ends. The CDR3 loop spans 13 amino acids. The CDR3, as DNA: TGTGCCATCAGGGACCCAGGGGCCCCTGAAGCTTTCTTT. The encoded protein is CAIRDPGAPEAFF.

V usage is TRBV13 and J usage is TRBJ2-7; TRBD2 might be the D (6 bases). V was pared by 6 bases and J by 4 bases, with 16 bases between. The CDR3 sequence is 14 residues long. Germline values: CDR1 PRHDT, CDR2 FYEKMQ (reference sequence). The CDR3 loop reads CASSSASGDYEQYF. Written as DNA, the CDR3 is TGTGCCAGCAGTTCCGCGTCGGGGGATTACGAGCAGTACTTC.

The count of this clone is one. This rearrangement joins TRBV5-8 to TRBJ1-5; possible D gene TRBD1, 6 bases. From germline, CDR1 is SGHTS and CDR2 YDEGEE. The length of the CDR3 is 18 residues. V dropped 2 bases and J dropped 3 bases, with 21 bases sitting between them. For the CDR3, the DNA is TGTGCCAGCAGCTTCCACGAGGGGGGGCGGTTTAACAATCAGCCCCAGCATTTT. Protein product: CASSFHEGGRFNNQPQHF.

The V and J genes are TRBV5-1 and TRBJ2-1; tentative D call: TRBD2 (5 bases). Germline lookup yields CDR1 SGHRS and CDR2 YFSETQ. This CDR3 is built from 14 residues. With 4 bases removed from V and 7 bases from J, the gap between germline ends came to 15 bases. Written as DNA, the CDR3 is TGCGCCAGCAGCGGACTCACCTTATGGAATGAGCAGTTCTTC. The encoded protein is CASSGLTLWNEQFF.

This chain joins TRBV14 and TRBJ2-7; TRBD2 matches at 10 bases. In germline, CDR1 is SGHDN, CDR2 FVKESK. The CDR3 has 15 residues. The V segment lost 5 bases and the J segment 1 base; nucleotides outside the gene matches: 5. CDR3 loop: CASSERLAGSYEQYF. The CDR3 coding sequence is TGTGCCAGCAGCGAACGACTAGCGGGTTCCTACGAGCAGTACTTC.

The rearrangement joins TRBV6-7 to TRBJ2-3, with 8 bases matching TRBD2. TRBV6-7 has ORF status, its function being uncertain. The trim removed 5 bases at V and 4 bases at J, leaving 5 bases unmatched. The CDR3 totals 14 residues. The CDR3 loop is CASSPGGQADTQYF. In nucleotides, the CDR3 is TGTGCCAGCAGTCCGGGGGGGCAGGCAGATACGCAGTATTTT.

The rearrangement links TRBV7-8 to TRBJ1-1, with D unclear. V lost 0 bases and J 2 bases, leaving 13 bases between the germline ends. This CDR3 region has 16 residues. CDR1 and CDR2 from the germline V gene are SGHVS and FQNEAQ. CDR3 sequence: CASSLAVQIFNTEAFF. The CDR3 region has the DNA TGTGCCAGCAGCTTAGCGGTTCAGATATTCAACACTGAAGCTTTCTTT.

CDR3 DNA sequence: TGTGCCAGCAGCTCCGAGGAGCGGGAGGGCCGAGAGACCCAGTACTTC. It codes for CASSSEEREGRETQYF. The gene calls are TRBV13 and TRBJ2-5; the match to TRBD2 covers 10 bases. J gave up 4 bases and V 4 bases, and 9 bases lay outside the gene matches. CDR1 is PRHDT and CDR2 is FYEKMQ in the germline V gene (reference sequence). There are 16 residues in the CDR3. The variable domain in full, completed from reference TRBV13 and TRBJ2-5, reads AAGVIQSPRHLIKEKRETATLKCYPIPRHDTVYWYQQGPGQDPQFLISFYEKMQSDKGSIPDRFSAQQFSDYHSELNMSSLELGDSALYFCASSSEEREGRETQYFGPGTRLLVL.